One sample yielded the 10 T cell receptor beta chains listed below, sequenced in a study of CXCR3-negative and CXCR3-positive naive CD8 T cells. UMI-labeled 5' RACE yielded the TRB cDNA libraries. TCRdb re-called the 5' RACE reads; one entry per CDR3 protein, DNA not given. Its listing shows over 100,000 distinct CDR3 sequences. The specimen was naive CXCR3- CD8+ T cells from blood. The subset: CD45RO-CCR7+CD27+CD95- naive CD8+ T cells lacking CXCR3 (TNR3-). These receptor sequences come from a human donor in good health. Some clones in this sample may be carry-over from other donors' samples.

The chain uses TRBV19 and TRBJ1-1; the TCRdb call, TRBD1, lacks DNA for checking. Per the germline V gene, CDR1 is LNHDA and CDR2 is SQIVND (reference sequence). This CDR3 is built from 14 residues. The CDR3 here is CASDPGQGASEAFF.

The chain has TRBV12-3 or TRBV12-4 and TRBJ1-1; TCRdb outputs TRBD1, but without DNA this stays unchecked. The CDR3 has 13 amino acids. The CDR3 loop reads CASSSGVRTEAFF.

The chain has TRBV5-8 and TRBJ2-3; TCRdb calls TRBD2, which cannot be checked without DNA. CDR1 SGHTS and CDR2 YDEGEE come from the germline V gene. This CDR3 has 16 residues. This chain's CDR3 is CASSWPGLAETDTQYF. Based on the CDR3 plus reference TRBV5-8 and TRBJ2-3, the full variable domain is EAGVTQSPTHLIKTRGQQATLRCSPISGHTSVYWYQQALGLGLQFLLWYDEGEERNRGNFPPRFSGRQFPNYSSELNVNALELEDSALYLCASSWPGLAETDTQYFGPGTRLTVL.

The chain uses TRBV11-3 and TRBJ1-1; TCRdb selects TRBD1, and the lack of DNA leaves this call unchecked. Germline CDR1 reads SGHNT; CDR2 reads YENEEA. The CDR3 contains 15 residues. The CDR3: CASSSYAGGGTEAFF.

The V call is TRBV7-9, the J call TRBJ1-5; TCRdb's D call, TRBD1, is unchecked because there is no DNA. The CDR3 contains 15 residues. Germline V gene data show CDR1 as SEHNR and CDR2 as FQNEAQ (reference sequence). CDR3 region: CASSLGPGSSQPQHF. Based on the CDR3 plus reference TRBV7-9 and TRBJ1-5, the full variable domain is DTGVSQNPRHKITKRGQNVTFRCDPISEHNRLYWYRQTLGQGPEFLTYFQNEAQLEKSRLLSDRFSAERPKGSFSTLEIQRTEQGDSAMYLCASSLGPGSSQPQHFGDGTRLSIL.

This sequence joins TRBV7-2 and TRBJ2-1. Germline V CDR1 and CDR2: SGHTA, FQGNSA. This CDR3 comprises 13 residues. CDR3 in amino acids: CASSLVGSREQFF.

This chain links TRBV6-6 with TRBJ2-1. The CDR3 is made up of 14 amino acids. CDR1 is MNHNY, CDR2 SVGAGI, per germline (reference sequence). This CDR3 reads CASSYSPVYNEQFF.

The V call is TRBV7-9, the J call TRBJ2-1; the TRBD2 assignment by TCRdb is unverifiable without DNA. This CDR3 comprises 17 residues. CDR1 is SEHNR and CDR2 is FQNEAQ in the germline V gene (reference sequence). The CDR3: CASSLSAGTSPYNEQFF.

This chain links TRBV10-3 with TRBJ1-2. In germline, CDR1 is ENHRY, CDR2 SYGVKD. The CDR3 extends over 14 amino acids. The CDR3 loop reads CAISGFPQNYGYTF.

This chain uses TRBV5-5 with TRBJ1-5; TCRdb's assignment of TRBD1 cannot be checked, as there is no DNA. The CDR3 has 18 amino acids. CDR1 and CDR2 from the germline V gene are SGHKS and YYEKEE (reference sequence). The CDR3 spells CASSLWDRGRGGSQPQHF.